A single sample gave rise to the 20 T cell receptor beta chains below, sequenced in a study of T cell responses to AZD1222 COVID-19 vaccine (dated by TCRdb to the early 2020s). Preparation of the library involved the immunoSEQ multiplex PCR assay. The table was pulled from immuneACCESS by TCRdb, which kept in-frame rearrangements only. Such tables lose some clones; where checked, under half of the loss comes from unresolved V genes, and the rest has no known cause. Counted in this sample were 130,000 to 150,000 clones; 80% to 90% of them appeared once. The ten largest account for 1.6% of the sample. The time point label here, explained by the study, means: baseline before first vaccination. Here the sequenced sample was peripheral blood, taken on day 0 of AZD1222 vaccination. The receptors originated from an adult in good health.

The V call is TRBV7-9, the J call TRBJ2-1; no definite D call. Trimming left V 3 bases short and J 7 bases short, with 16 bases between. Per the germline V gene, CDR1 is SEHNR and CDR2 is FQNEAQ (reference sequence). The CDR3 runs to 15 residues. The CDR3 DNA reads TGTGCCAGCAGCTTGGGGTTCGGAGATATAAATGAGCAGTTCTTC. Its protein product is CASSLGFGDINEQFF. Full variable domain (rest looked up from reference TRBV7-9 and TRBJ2-1): DTGVSQNPRHKITKRGQNVTFRCDPISEHNRLYWYRQTLGQGPEFLTYFQNEAQLEKSRLLSDRFSAERPKGSFSTLEIQRTEQGDSAMYLCASSLGFGDINEQFFGPGTRLTVL.

The chain has TRBV2 and TRBJ1-5, with D possibly TRBD1 on 6 matching bases. The CDR3 consists of 15 residues. The V end lost 1 base, the J end lost 4 bases, and 11 bases lay between the germline ends. Germline V gives CDR1 SNHLY, CDR2 FYNNEI. CDR3 protein: CASSEDGGRNQPQHF. The DNA for the CDR3 is TGTGCCAGCAGTGAAGATGGGGGCCGAAATCAGCCCCAGCATTTT.

V usage is TRBV10-3 and J usage is TRBJ1-1, with TRBD1 matching over 8 bases. This CDR3 is 14 amino acids long. Germline lookup yields CDR1 ENHRY and CDR2 SYGVKD. After removal of 6 bases from V and 4 bases from J, the junction contained 7 bases not matched to a gene. The chain's CDR3 is CAIRPQQGGTEAFF. CDR3 DNA: TGTGCCATCAGACCGCAACAGGGGGGCACTGAAGCTTTCTTT.

The chain uses TRBV27 and TRBJ1-5; D is possibly TRBD1 (5 bases). Between the trimmed V and J ends, which lost 3 bases and 8 bases, there was a span of 14 bases. This CDR3 is 14 amino acids long. CDR1 is MNHEY and CDR2 is SMNVEV in the germline V gene (reference sequence). Here the CDR3 DNA reads TGTGCCAGCAGTTTTGGGGGAACGGGCAAGCCCCAGCATTTT. It is translated as CASSFGGTGKPQHF.

The chain employs TRBV18 and TRBJ1-2; a possible D gene is TRBD1 (6 bases). The germline V gene has CDR1 KGHSH and CDR2 LQKENI. Trimming pared 1 base from V and 1 base from J, leaving 13 bases between. This CDR3 is built from 16 residues. The CDR3 protein is CASSPRPRGVNYGYTF. CDR3 coding DNA: TGTGCCAGCTCACCACGTCCCAGGGGCGTTAACTATGGCTACACCTTC. The full variable domain, completed using reference TRBV18 and TRBJ1-2, is NAGVMQNPRHLVRRRGQEARLRCSPMKGHSHVYWYRQLPEEGLKFMVYLQKENIIDESGMPKERFSAEFPKEGPSILRIQQVVRGDSAAYFCASSPRPRGVNYGYTFGSGTRLTVV.

This chain joins TRBV21-1 and TRBJ1-1. TRBV21-1 is deemed a pseudogene. This CDR3 is built from 15 residues. CDR3 bases: TGTGCCAGCAGCAAAGTTGGGACGGCAAACACTGAAGCTTTCTTT. Its translation: CASSKVGTANTEAFF.

This clone was recorded only once. This sequence joins TRBV30 and TRBJ2-3; 8 positions agree with TRBD1. The CDR3 sequence is 15 residues long. Germline CDR1 and CDR2: GTSNPN and SVGIG (reference sequence). Trimming at V came to 0 bases and at J to 0 bases, leaving 2 bases not matched to a gene. CDR3 nucleotides: TGTGCCTGGAGTGTATGGGACAGGAGCACAGATACGCAGTATTTT. It yields the protein CAWSVWDRSTDTQYF.

The chain recombines TRBV19 with TRBJ1-5, with 7 bases identical to TRBD1. There are 13 residues in the CDR3. V gave up 7 bases and J gave up 5 bases; unmatched junction bases: 5. Germline CDR1 is LNHDA and CDR2 is SQIVND (reference sequence). The CDR3 protein is CASNGRGDQPQHF. Written as DNA, the CDR3 is TGTGCCAGTAACGGCAGGGGGGATCAGCCCCAGCATTTT.

V is TRBV7-2 and J is TRBJ1-3, with 7 bases matching TRBD1. The V gene's germline CDR1 is SGHTA and CDR2 FQGNSA. The trim removed 1 base at V and 3 bases at J, leaving 9 bases unmatched. The CDR3 is made up of 17 amino acids. The CDR3 is CASSLEIMAGGGNTIYF. DNA for the CDR3: TGTGCCAGCAGCTTAGAAATAATGGCAGGGGGTGGAAACACCATATATTTT.

The chain combines TRBV7-9 with TRBJ2-3, with D possibly matching TRBD2 (5 bases). Trimming shortened V by 2 bases and J by 0 bases, and 9 bases separated the two germline ends. Germline CDR1 SEHNR, CDR2 FQNEAQ (reference sequence). This CDR3 comprises 15 residues. CDR3 amino acids: CASSLNGVSTDTQYF. The CDR3 bases are TGTGCCAGCAGCTTAAACGGGGTGAGCACAGATACGCAGTATTTT.

This chain uses TRBV2 with TRBJ1-2; 9 bases align to TRBD1. The CDR3 loop spans 16 amino acids. V shed 6 bases, J shed 7 bases, and the junction held 15 bases outside the gene matches. Germline CDR1 and CDR2: SNHLY and FYNNEI. For the CDR3, the DNA is TGTGCCAGCAGGAGACTTAAACAGGGGGCGTCTCGTGGCTACACCTTC. Translating gives CASRRLKQGASRGYTF.

This chain links TRBV4-2 with TRBJ2-5, with 7 bases matching TRBD2. Germline V gene data show CDR1 as LGHNA and CDR2 as YNFKEQ. J lost 2 bases, V lost 0 bases, and 3 bases had no gene match. The CDR3 is made up of 15 amino acids. The DNA of the CDR3 is TGTGCCAGCAGCCAAGATAGGGAGGGGCAAGAGACCCAGTACTTC. Its protein is CASSQDREGQETQYF.

The V gene is TRBV6-5, the J gene TRBJ1-1, with a possible D match to TRBD1 (6 bases). This CDR3 has 14 residues. V lost 4 bases, J lost 4 bases, and 13 bases lay in between. The germline V gene has CDR1 MNHEY and CDR2 SVGAGI. This CDR3 is CASSFGGQGTEAFF. Written as DNA, the CDR3 is TGTGCCAGCAGTTTCGGGGGGCAGGGCACTGAAGCTTTCTTT.

The chain carries TRBV2 and TRBJ1-1; no firm D call. The V gene's germline CDR1 is SNHLY and CDR2 FYNNEI. This CDR3 spans 14 amino acids. The germline V and J ends were trimmed by 8 bases and 0 bases, with 13 bases remaining between them. As DNA, the CDR3 is TGTGCCAGCCTACCCACAGAGATGAACACTGAAGCTTTCTTT. Translated, it gives CASLPTEMNTEAFF.

This clone was counted a single time. The rearrangement links TRBV30 to TRBJ2-7; D is perhaps TRBD2 (6 bases). Per germline, CDR1 GTSNPN and CDR2 SVGIG (reference sequence). This CDR3 has 14 residues. Trimming shortened V by 4 bases and J by 4 bases, and 17 bases separated the two germline ends. Here the CDR3 DNA reads TGTGCCTGGAACGGGGCGGGAAGCCCTTACGAGCAGTACTTC. This sequence encodes CAWNGAGSPYEQYF.

This CDR3 reads CASSLGGSLAGVETQYF. CDR3 DNA: TGTGCCAGCAGTTTAGGTGGGTCGCTAGCGGGAGTTGAGACCCAGTACTTC. This sequence joins TRBV28 and TRBJ2-5; 10 nucleotides align to TRBD2. V lost 2 bases to trimming and J lost 5 bases; unmatched junction nucleotides: 11. Germline V gene data show CDR1 as MDHEN and CDR2 as SYDVKM. The length of the CDR3 is 17 residues. The whole variable domain, remainder taken from reference TRBV28 and TRBJ2-5, is DVKVTQSSRYLVKRTGEKVFLECVQDMDHENMFWYRQDPGLGLRLIYFSYDVKMKEKGDIPEGYSVSREKKERFSLILESASTNQTSMYLCASSLGGSLAGVETQYFGPGTRLLVL.

The chain recombines TRBV6-5 with TRBJ1-1; no clear D. The CDR3 covers 12 residues. Germline lookup yields CDR1 MNHEY and CDR2 SVGAGI. V was cut by 8 bases and J by 10 bases, with 17 bases left in between. The DNA of the CDR3 is TGTGCCAGCGGGGAGCGGGGTGGCGGAGCTTTCTTT. Protein: CASGERGGGAFF.

The chain joins TRBV7-2 to TRBJ1-2; 7 nucleotides agree with TRBD1. Germline values: CDR1 SGHTA, CDR2 FQGNSA. The CDR3 contains 13 residues. V lost 2 bases to trimming and J lost 7 bases; unmatched junction nucleotides: 4. The CDR3 region has the DNA TGTGCCAGCAGCTTATCTCGACAGGGTGGCTACACCTTC. This gives the protein CASSLSRQGGYTF.

The chain has TRBV11-2 and TRBJ1-4, with D possibly being TRBD1 (6 bases). This CDR3 contains 16 residues. Trimming took off 4 bases at V and 2 bases at J, with 14 bases between the two ends. Germline V gene data show CDR1 as SGHAT and CDR2 as FQNNGV. CDR3 coding DNA: TGTGCCAGCAGCTCACTAGCCAGGGGTACTAATGAAAAACTGTTTTTT. Its translation is CASSSLARGTNEKLFF.

The rearrangement joins TRBV4-1 to TRBJ1-5, with 8 bases aligning to TRBD1. CDR1 is MGHRA and CDR2 is YSYEKL in the germline V gene. The ends lost 4 bases at V and 6 bases at J; junction bases unmatched: 5. The CDR3 spans 14 residues. The CDR3 bases are TGCGCCAGCAGCCGAGGACAGGGAGGTCAGCCCCAGCATTTT. Residues: CASSRGQGGQPQHF.